These T cell receptor beta chains were read from a single sample in a study of cytomegalovirus exposure and HLA in healthy donors. Sequencing used immunoSEQ multiplex PCR; TCRdb keeps in-frame clones, though not all of them. The sample contains approximately 180,000 clones, approximately 11% of which appear only once. The specimen sequenced was PBMCs. All receptors derive from a man over 45 in good health and CMV-seropositive. The CDR3 runs from the conserved cysteine through the conserved F or W. D genes are given only for firm matches. Expanded clones are given a class, and other clones once, few, many or no size at all.

clone size,V gene,J gene,D gene,CDR3 DNA,CDR3 protein
NA,TRBV28,TRBJ2-4,TRBD1,TGTGCCAGCAGCGGCACCGGGACAGTGAAAAACATTCAGTACTTC,CASSGTGTVKNIQYF
NA,TRBV4-3,TRBJ2-3,TRBD2,TGCGCCAGCAGCCAAGAGCGGGGGATAGATACGCAGTATTTT,CASSQERGIDTQYF
few,TRBV9,TRBJ2-7,NA,TGTGCCAGCAGCGTAGGACACTTGCTAGGGGACGAGCAGTACTTC,CASSVGHLLGDEQYF
NA,TRBV5-4,TRBJ2-2,TRBD2,TGTGCCAGCAGCCTACTAGGACTAGCGGGGTTCGCGAACACCGGGGAGCTGTTTTTT,CASSLLGLAGFANTGELFF
NA,TRBV7-9,TRBJ1-2,TRBD1,TGTGCCAGCAGCCGCTTTAGGGACAGCGCCCGAGGCTACACCTTC,CASSRFRDSARGYTF
NA,TRBV29-1,TRBJ2-3,TRBD2,TGCAGCGTTGATGGAGCGGGGGGGCCAGATACGCAGTATTTT,CSVDGAGGPDTQYF
NA,TRBV27,TRBJ1-6,TRBD1,TGTGCCAGCAGCCCACGACAGGGGGCCTCCTATAATTCACCCCTCCACTTT,CASSPRQGASYNSPLHF
NA,TRBV5-1,TRBJ2-3,TRBD2,TGCGCCAGCAGCTTGAGGACTAGCGGGCCTGGGGATACGCAGTATTTT,CASSLRTSGPGDTQYF
NA,TRBV4-2,TRBJ1-5,NA,TGTGCCAGCAGCCCTCTTACAGGGTCGGCGAGCAATCAGCCCCAGCATTTT,CASSPLTGSASNQPQHF
few,TRBV21-1,TRBJ1-6,NA,TGTGCCAGCAGCAAAGAGCTCGCGGACAGCAATAATTCACCCCTCCACTTT,CASSKELADSNNSPLHF
NA,TRBV6-1,TRBJ2-2,TRBD2,TGTGCCAGCAGCGCGGGGGGCGCCGGGGAGCTGTTTTTT,CASSAGGAGELFF
few,TRBV6-6,TRBJ2-4,NA,TGTGCCAGCAGCCATCGCGGGGCCGTAGGGAACATTCAGTACTTC,CASSHRGAVGNIQYF
few,TRBV7-9,TRBJ2-3,NA,TGTGCCAGCAGGCTCACAGGGTCAGATACGCAGTATTTT,CASRLTGSDTQYF
NA,TRBV28,TRBJ1-6,NA,TGTGCCAGCAGTTTTTTATTCTCCTATAATTCACCCCTCCACTTT,CASSFLFSYNSPLHF
few,TRBV7-8,TRBJ1-3,TRBD1,TGTGCCAGCAGCTGGGACAGCGGAGTGGGAAACACCATATATTTT,CASSWDSGVGNTIYF
few,TRBV4-2,TRBJ1-1,TRBD1,TGTGCCAGCAGCCAGAACGACAGGGGTTGGACTGAAGCTTTCTTT,CASSQNDRGWTEAFF
NA,TRBV11-3,TRBJ2-3,TRBD2,TGTGCCAGCAGCTCGGCCAGCGGGGGGAGAGATACGCAGTATTTT,CASSSASGGRDTQYF
NA,TRBV7-9,TRBJ2-3,TRBD1,TGTGCCAGCAGCTCCCGAGGGGGCGATACGCAGTATTTT,CASSSRGGDTQYF
NA,TRBV7-3,TRBJ2-7,NA,TGTGCCAGCAGCGACGCTAGGGGCGGCGAGCAGTACTTC,CASSDARGGEQYF
NA,TRBV18,TRBJ1-1,TRBD1,TGTGCCAGCTCGCGGGACAGTTACACTGAAGCTTTCTTT,CASSRDSYTEAFF
NA,TRBV4-1,TRBJ2-7,TRBD2,TGCGCCAGCAGCCACAGGATGGGGAGGGAAGCCTACGAGCAGTACTTC,CASSHRMGREAYEQYF
few,TRBV7-2,TRBJ2-6,NA,TGTGCCAGCACCTGGGGGGACTCTGGGGCCAACGTCCTGACTTTC,CASTWGDSGANVLTF
few,TRBV20-1,TRBJ1-4,NA,TGCAGTGCTAGGGCTGGTGAAAAACTGTTTTTT,CSARAGEKLFF
few,TRBV6-5,TRBJ2-1,TRBD1,TGTGCCAGCACCACCGGGACAGGGGTTTACAATGAGCAGTTCTTC,CASTTGTGVYNEQFF
NA,TRBV19,TRBJ1-4,NA,TGTGCCAGTAGTATCGGGATTTCCAGACTGTTTTTT,CASSIGISRLFF
NA,TRBV5-1,TRBJ2-5,NA,TGCGCCAGCAGCGCCGGGGGACTCGAGGAGACCCAGTACTTC,CASSAGGLEETQYF
NA,TRBV10-2,TRBJ1-6,NA,TGCGCCAGCAGTGACAGAAATTCACCCCTCCACTTT,CASSDRNSPLHF
NA,TRBV6-5,TRBJ1-1,NA,TGTGCCAGCGGAGAGTCAGGGAGGCGGACTGAAGCTTTCTTT,CASGESGRRTEAFF
NA,TRBV11-3,TRBJ2-5,TRBD2,TGTGCCAGCAGCTGGGGGGGTACGAGAGAGACCCAGTACTTC,CASSWGGTRETQYF
few,TRBV4-1,TRBJ2-3,NA,TGCGCCAGCAGCCAACACTTCACAGATACGCAGTATTTT,CASSQHFTDTQYF
few,TRBV2,TRBJ2-5,TRBD1,TGTGCCAGCAGTAAAGGACAGGGTGGGACCCAGTACTTC,CASSKGQGGTQYF
few,TRBV7-8,TRBJ2-5,TRBD2,TGTGCCAGCAGCTCCGGACTAGCGGGGTACCAAGAGACCCAGTACTTC,CASSSGLAGYQETQYF
NA,TRBV6-1,TRBJ1-5,TRBD1,TGTGCCAGCAGTGTCTACAGGGGTTCGGGCAATCAGCCCCAGCATTTT,CASSVYRGSGNQPQHF
few,TRBV5-1,TRBJ2-1,TRBD2,TGCGCCAGTTCGGGGACTAGTCGAAGCAATGAGCAGTTCTTC,CASSGTSRSNEQFF
few,TRBV10-3,TRBJ2-1,TRBD1,TGTGCCATCAGTGAGAGGGGACAGGGGATCAATGAGCAGTTCTTC,CAISERGQGINEQFF
NA,TRBV9,TRBJ1-2,TRBD1,TGTGCCAGCAGCGTCGACAGGGGCGCCTACTATGGGGCCACCTTC,CASSVDRGAYYGATF
NA,TRBV5-1,TRBJ2-5,NA,TGCGCCAGCAGCTATCGAGAGACCCAGTACTTC,CASSYRETQYF
few,TRBV19,TRBJ1-6,NA,TGTGCCAGTAGTATACAACGGGGGGCAACTTCACCCCTCCACTTT,CASSIQRGATSPLHF
NA,TRBV25-1,TRBJ2-4,TRBD1,TGTGCCAGCAGTGATTGGGGGGGACAGGGCAAAAACATTCAGTACTTC,CASSDWGGQGKNIQYF
many,TRBV4-3,TRBJ1-1,NA,TGCGCCAGCAGCCAAGATAGACAGGCAACTGAAGCTTTCTTT,CASSQDRQATEAFF
NA,TRBV21-1,TRBJ2-5,NA,TGTGCCAGCAGCAAAAAGTGCAGGGTGGAGGAGACCCAGTACTTC,CASSKKCRVEETQYF
many,TRBV19,TRBJ1-2,TRBD1,TGTGCCAGTAGTTGGACAGGGTCGGGAGGCTACACCTTC,CASSWTGSGGYTF
NA,TRBV4-1,TRBJ2-5,NA,TGCGCCAGCAGCCTAGCCGGGGTAGAGACCCAGTACTTC,CASSLAGVETQYF
NA,TRBV6-5,TRBJ1-5,NA,TGTGCCAGCAGTTCCACAGGACACCGCCGTCAGCCCCAGCATTTT,CASSSTGHRRQPQHF
few,TRBV10-1,TRBJ2-7,NA,TGCGCCAGCAGGACGGGGGGCTTTTCCTACGAGCAGTACTTC,CASRTGGFSYEQYF
NA,TRBV7-9,TRBJ1-5,NA,TGTGCCAGGGGGAGGGCGGGACAGCCCCAGCATTTT,CARGRAGQPQHF
NA,TRBV11-3,TRBJ1-4,TRBD1,TGTGCCAGCAGCTTACGACAGGGGTTGGGAAAACTGTTTTTT,CASSLRQGLGKLFF
NA,TRBV30,TRBJ2-3,NA,TGTGCCTGGAGCCCGTCCTCTCATACGCAGTATTTT,CAWSPSSHTQYF
NA,TRBV4-1,TRBJ2-1,NA,TGCGCCAGCAGCTCCCACCCGCAGGGCTTTGTCGGCAATGAGCAGTTCTTC,CASSSHPQGFVGNEQFF
NA,TRBV5-6,TRBJ1-4,TRBD1,TGTGCCAGCAGCTTCCGACAGGGGTATGAAAAACTGTTTTTT,CASSFRQGYEKLFF
NA,TRBV7-2,TRBJ2-7,TRBD2,TGTGCCAGCAGCTTAGCTAGCGGGGGGGCCTGGTACGAGCAGTACTTC,CASSLASGGAWYEQYF
NA,TRBV9,TRBJ2-5,NA,TGTGCCAGCAGCGCGTACCAAGAGACCCAGTACTTC,CASSAYQETQYF
few,TRBV7-9,TRBJ2-1,NA,TGTGCCAGCAGCTTAGAAACTAGTGGTGAGCAGTTCTTC,CASSLETSGEQFF
few,TRBV11-3,TRBJ1-1,NA,TGTGCCAGCAGCTTATATCAGGGTGTGAGCACTGAAGCTTTCTTT,CASSLYQGVSTEAFF
few,TRBV9,TRBJ1-2,NA,TGTGCCAGCAGCGTCGGGGAGGGCTATGGCTACACCTTC,CASSVGEGYGYTF
NA,TRBV5-4,TRBJ2-1,TRBD1,TGTGCCAGCAGCTTGGTCCGCACAGGGGCTTACTCCTACAATGAGCAGTTCTTC,CASSLVRTGAYSYNEQFF
NA,TRBV9,TRBJ2-5,NA,TGTGCCAGCAGCGTAGGAGGGAGCTTCCAAGAGACCCAGTACTTC,CASSVGGSFQETQYF
few,TRBV7-9,TRBJ2-3,NA,TGTGCCAGCAGCTCCCATCTGGGGCATGATACGCAGTATTTT,CASSSHLGHDTQYF
few,TRBV7-9,TRBJ1-2,TRBD1,TGTGTCACCGACGCGACAGGGGGCTTTGGCTACACCTTC,CVTDATGGFGYTF
NA,TRBV2,TRBJ2-2,TRBD2,TGTGCCAGCAGGCCGACTAGCGGGGGGGCCGGGGAGCTGTTTTTT,CASRPTSGGAGELFF